The 3 T cell receptor beta chains in this list originate from one sample, sequenced in a study of T cell repertoires in cytomegalovirus infection. No antigen has been identified for these receptors. TCRdb analysed the reads with MiXCR anew, one entry per CDR3 protein. The sample has around 900,000 distinct CDR3 sequences, roughly 30% seen once. Sample: cultured CD8+ T cells from PBMCs, taken from culture after CMV antigen stimulation. The receptors derive from a human donor in good health (CMV status not recorded). Some clones in this sample may be carry-over from other donors' samples.

The V call is TRBV19, the J call TRBJ2-7; D ambiguous. V dropped 6 bases and J dropped 7 bases, with 10 bases sitting between them. There are 11 residues in the CDR3. Germline V lookup: CDR1 LNHDA, CDR2 SQIVND (reference sequence). CDR3: CASRSGREQYF. Here the CDR3 DNA reads TGTGCCAGTAGGAGTGGGCGGGAGCAGTACTTC.

This clonotype was counted once. The rearrangement joins TRBV24-1 to TRBJ2-6; D is perhaps TRBD1 (6 bases). CDR1 and CDR2 from the germline V gene are KGHDR and SFDVKD. The CDR3 has 16 amino acids. Deletions cut 7 bases from V and 0 bases from J, with 12 bases between. The CDR3 loop is CATSGTGNSGANVLTF. The CDR3 DNA reads TGTGCCACCAGCGGTACAGGGAACTCTGGGGCCAACGTCCTGACTTTC.

The rearrangement links TRBV27 to TRBJ2-1, with D maybe TRBD1 (6 bases). This CDR3 has 13 residues. V lost 5 bases and J 9 bases, leaving 14 bases between the germline ends. Germline V lookup: CDR1 MNHEY, CDR2 SMNVEV (reference sequence). The CDR3 reads CASSTPQGTEQFF. The DNA of the CDR3 is TGTGCCAGCAGTACCCCGCAGGGGACTGAGCAGTTCTTC.